The entry below describes one T cell receptor (beta chain). Its antigen is not known. This specimen comes from a study of cytomegalovirus exposure and HLA in healthy donors. Whole-study context: When 398 donors were genotyped, roughly 82% of them were found to fall in the Caucasian-associated ancestry cluster.

The primer mix had 60 Vbeta and 13 Jbeta primers. Some clones are missing from TCRdb's copy, which holds only in-frame ones; the method was immunoSEQ multiplex PCR. The specimen's table records some 110,000 clones. The CDR3 extends over 13 amino acids. The germline V gene has CDR1 GTSNPN and CDR2 SVGIG (reference sequence). The V gene lost 6 bases and the J gene lost 2 bases, with 11 bases spanning the gap. Study-wide findings and caveats: The majority of TCR sequences were rare, yet some public TCRs appeared in many donors. Researchers counted around 150 TCR beta chains as cytomegalovirus-associated.

Sequencing used PBMCs. This clonotype was obtained from a man aged 25-45 years in good health and CMV-seronegative. The chain has TRBV30 and TRBJ1-3, with D possibly matching TRBD1 (5 bases). The DNA for the CDR3 is TGTGCCTGTACCCAGGGCCCTGGAAACACCATATATTTT. Translated: CACTQGPGNTIYF. Full variable domain (remainder filled in from reference TRBV30 and TRBJ1-3): SQTIHQWPATLVQPVGSPLSLECTVEGTSNPNLYWYRQAAGRGLQLLFYSVGIGQISSEVPQNLSASRPQDRQFILSSKKLLLSDSGFYLCACTQGPGNTIYFGEGSWLTVV.